This T cell receptor (beta chain) was documented in a study of siplizumab effects on memory and regulatory T cells. Study summary: Siplizumab-treated (approximately 1 ug/mL) and drug-free mixed lymphocyte reactions were paired.

Assay used: immunoSEQ multiplex PCR; TCRdb lists only in-frame clones, some missing. The sample records about 15,000 clones, around 43% being singletons. General study findings and limits: Solely a minor proportion of alloreactive clones could be assigned to unstimulated subsets.

To note about this clone: Its antigen remains unidentified.

For 6 days at 37°C, the mixed lymphocyte reaction cells were kept in coculture. Trimming stripped 3 bases from V and 4 bases from J, with 16 bases between. The CDR3 covers 15 residues. CDR1 is LNHNV, CDR2 YYDKDF, per germline (reference sequence). The TCR comes from a human donor in good health; the cells came from an allogeneic mixed lymphocyte reaction. Some clones in this sample may be carry-over from other donors' samples. The sequencing sample was made of CFSE-low (dividing) CD4+ T cells sorted from an allogeneic mixed lymphocyte reaction. The chain combines TRBV15 with TRBJ2-7; D gene uncertain. CDR3 residues: CATSRVPGLSYEQYF. The CDR3 nucleotides are TGTGCCACCAGCAGGGTACCTGGCCTTTCTTACGAGCAGTACTTC. Looking up the rest from reference TRBV15 and TRBJ2-7 gives the full variable domain: DAMVIQNPRYQVTQFGKPVTLSCSQTLNHNVMYWYQQKSSQAPKLLFHYYDKDFNNEADTPDNFQSRRPNTSFCFLDIRSPGLGDTAMYLCATSRVPGLSYEQYFGPGTRLTVT.